Here is one T cell receptor beta chain with its context. No antigen is known for it. TCRdb's copy holds only in-frame clones and misses some; the assay was immunoSEQ multiplex PCR. Among under 50,000 clones, about 90% were seen once, and the ten largest hold about 0.74%. These data are taken from a study of Tregs in tolerant kidney transplant recipients. Germline V gene sequence: CDR1 SGHRS, CDR2 YFSETQ. Trimming shortened V by 0 bases and J by 6 bases, and 10 bases separated the two germline ends. There are 14 residues in the CDR3. Unstimulated regulatory T cells (CD4+CD25+CD127-), CD4+CD25- non-regulatory cells, CD4 and CD8 cells were FACS-sorted from thawed PBMCs. Before regulatory T cell sorting, thawed PBMCs rested overnight at 37°C in around 180 IU/ml IL-2. Study results and limitations: Few patients were studied, so findings need validation in larger groups. No direct test of biological reproducibility was done here.

The chain has TRBV5-1 and TRBJ2-1, with D uncertain. The origin of this receptor is a human donor in good health. The sequenced material came from Tregs from blood. The CDR3 DNA reads as TGCGCCAGCAGCTTGGGTTTACCGGGCAATGAGCAGTTCTTC. Amino acid sequence: CASSLGLPGNEQFF.